This T cell receptor (beta chain) was found in a study of T cell responses to AZD1222 COVID-19 vaccine. Study-wide results and caveats: Donors were mostly white British, more females; clonal diversity possibly underestimated. Once two AZD1222 doses were given, Spike-specific TCR breadth and depth went up. The study identified only five or six AZD1222 recipients as seropositive at baseline. None of the repertoires were sampled until the peak T cell response had passed.

The assay was immunoSEQ multiplex PCR, and TCRdb's table has in-frame clones only and misses some. The sample carries some 170,000 clones, approximately 90% recorded once. A note on this clone: The antigen is not known.

This clonotype was sampled from an adult who received the MenACWY meningococcal vaccine as a control. This sample comprised peripheral blood, obtained 28 days after the second dose of the MenACWY control vaccine.

Written as DNA, the CDR3 is TGTGCCAGCATTGGAAGGAGCTCTGGAAACACCATATATTTT. Protein: CASIGRSSGNTIYF. This chain uses TRBV28 with TRBJ1-3; D gene ambiguous. There are 14 residues in the CDR3. Per the germline V gene, CDR1 is MDHEN and CDR2 is SYDVKM. V was shortened by 7 bases and J by 0 bases, with 10 bases between the two germline ends.